The 4 T cell receptor beta chains reported below all come from one sample, sequenced in a study of shared clonotypes between healthy human individuals. Using immunoSEQ multiplex PCR, the repertoire was profiled, and TCRdb retains in-frame clones only, with some absent. Here the sample spans over 2 million clones, 80% to 95% being singletons. The specimen sequenced was naive CD4+ T cells from PBMCs. Subset in this sample: CD45RA+ positively selected. The receptors were gathered from a man in his late teens or twenties in good health. Some clones in this sample may be carry-over from other donors' samples.

The V gene is TRBV4-3, the J gene TRBJ2-1, with a tentative D call TRBD1 (6 bases). Germline V lookup: CDR1 LGHNA, CDR2 YSLEER. V lost 6 bases, J lost 0 bases, and 12 bases lay in between. The CDR3 totals 15 residues. Here the CDR3 DNA reads TGCGCCAGCAGTCGACAGGCCGACTCCTACAATGAGCAGTTCTTC. Translated: CASSRQADSYNEQFF.

The count of this clone is one. The chain couples TRBV9 to TRBJ1-5; a weak D match, TRBD1 (5 bases). CDR3 length: 15 amino acids. The germline CDR1 and CDR2 sequences are SGDLS and YYNGEE. Trimming stripped 0 bases from V and 0 bases from J, with 7 bases between. CDR3 nucleotide sequence: TGTGCCAGCAGCGTAGCGGGGGATAGCAATCAGCCCCAGCATTTT. It is translated as CASSVAGDSNQPQHF.

The V call is TRBV5-8, the J call TRBJ1-4, with TRBD1 as a possible D gene (5 bases). The CDR3 loop spans 14 amino acids. V was pared by 1 base and J by 7 bases, with 11 bases between. Per germline, CDR1 SGHTS and CDR2 YDEGEE. CDR3 residues: CASSLNRWGEKLFF. The CDR3 region has the DNA TGTGCCAGCAGCTTGAACAGGTGGGGTGAAAAACTGTTTTTT.

With respect to this clone: Other DNA sequences in this sample translate to the same CDR3. This chain joins TRBV28 and TRBJ2-3, with a possible D match to TRBD1 (5 bases). This CDR3 is built from 14 residues. Germline CDR1 and CDR2: MDHEN and SYDVKM. The V end lost 2 bases, the J end lost 1 base, and 7 bases lay between the germline ends. CDR3 in DNA: TGTGCCAGCAGTTTAAGCAGGGGCACAGATACGCAGTATTTT. Protein sequence: CASSLSRGTDTQYF. Looking up the rest from reference TRBV28 and TRBJ2-3 gives the full variable domain: DVKVTQSSRYLVKRTGEKVFLECVQDMDHENMFWYRQDPGLGLRLIYFSYDVKMKEKGDIPEGYSVSREKKERFSLILESASTNQTSMYLCASSLSRGTDTQYFGPGTRLTVL.